Each of the 21 T cell receptor beta chains below was sequenced from the same sample in a study of cytomegalovirus exposure and HLA in healthy donors. With 60 Vbeta and 13 Jbeta primers, the PCR was carried out. TCRdb keeps only in-frame clones here, not all; method: immunoSEQ multiplex PCR. The sample holds more than 100,000 clones, more than 75% seen once. Sequenced sample: PBMCs. All receptors derive from a woman aged 30 to 39 in good health and CMV-seronegative.

The V call is TRBV5-4, the J call TRBJ2-1, with D hard to call. CDR3 size: 13 residues. The germline V gene has CDR1 SGHNT and CDR2 YYREEE (reference sequence). Trimming took off 0 bases at V and 5 bases at J, with 6 bases between the two ends. CDR3 nucleotide sequence: TGTGCCAGCAGCTTGGTGGGCCACAATGAGCAGTTCTTC. The encoded protein is CASSLVGHNEQFF.

V gene TRBV5-5 combines with J gene TRBJ1-6; 7 bases align to TRBD1. CDR3 size: 15 residues. Germline lookup yields CDR1 SGHKS and CDR2 YYEKEE (reference sequence). V dropped 4 bases and J dropped 9; count of bases not matched to a gene: 10. In DNA, the CDR3 is TGTGCCAGCAGCGCAAGGGGGCTCCTTAGTTCACCCCTCCACTTT. Encoded protein: CASSARGLLSSPLHF.

The V gene is TRBV5-1, the J gene TRBJ1-6; D uncertain. The CDR3 has 15 amino acids. Looked up from germline, CDR1 is SGHRS and CDR2 is YFSETQ. The V and J ends lost 0 bases and 6 bases respectively, with 10 bases between them. The CDR3 protein is CASSLVRQLNSPLHF. CDR3 DNA sequence: TGCGCCAGCAGCTTGGTGAGGCAGCTTAATTCACCCCTCCACTTT.

In its sample, this clone was seen once. The chain uses TRBV2 and TRBJ1-2, with 7 bases aligning to TRBD1. J lost 3 bases, V lost 7 bases, and 11 bases had no gene match. CDR3 length: 15 amino acids. Germline-derived CDR1 and CDR2 are SNHLY and FYNNEI. In nucleotides, the CDR3 is TGTGCCAGCACCCAAAGGGTAACAGGGGACTATGGCTACACCTTC. Translated: CASTQRVTGDYGYTF.

The chain recombines TRBV23-1 with TRBJ1-5, with unresolved D. TRBV23-1 is an ORF, and what it does is uncertain. This CDR3 has 12 residues. V shed 4 bases and J shed 2 bases, with 3 bases lying between them. CDR3 sequence (DNA): TGCGCCAGCAGTCTAGGCAATCAGCCCCAGCATTTT. Residues: CASSLGNQPQHF.

The chain joins TRBV15 to TRBJ1-1; TRBD1 matches at 11 bases. CDR3 size: 15 residues. Losses at the gene ends were 5 bases for V and 4 bases for J; bases not matched to a gene: 6. Germline CDR1 LNHNV, CDR2 YYDKDF (reference sequence). As DNA, the CDR3 is TGTGCCACCAGCCCCTGGACAGGGGGCGTCACTGAAGCTTTCTTT. Translating gives CATSPWTGGVTEAFF.

This clone was counted between two and nine times. The chain is built from TRBV18 and TRBJ1-5; D is undetermined. This CDR3 has 16 residues. Germline CDR1 reads KGHSH; CDR2 reads LQKENI. V was shortened by 1 base and J by 1 base, with 11 bases between the two germline ends. The CDR3 nucleotides read TGTGCCAGCTCACCACGCGGGCAAGGGAGCAATCAGCCCCAGCATTTT. It is translated as CASSPRGQGSNQPQHF.

The chain is built from TRBV11-2 and TRBJ2-6; unclear D gene. The germline V gene encodes CDR1 SGHAT and CDR2 FQNNGV. There are 15 residues in the CDR3. V lost 1 base and J lost 0, with 4 bases in between. This chain's CDR3 is CASSLVSSGANVLTF. The CDR3 DNA reads as TGTGCCAGCAGCTTAGTTAGCTCTGGGGCCAACGTCCTGACTTTC. The entire variable domain, with the rest obtained from reference TRBV11-2 and TRBJ2-6, is as follows: EAGVAQSPRYKIIEKRQSVAFWCNPISGHATLYWYQQILGQGPKLLIQFQNNGVVDDSQLPKDRFSAERLKGVDSTLKIQPAKLEDSAVYLCASSLVSSGANVLTFGAGSRLTVL.

This clone has just one count. V is TRBV29-1 and J is TRBJ2-1; a weak D match, TRBD2 (6 bases). V gave up 4 bases and J gave up 4 bases, with 11 bases separating them. The CDR3 loop spans 13 amino acids. In germline, CDR1 is SQVTM, CDR2 ANQGSEA. The CDR3 DNA is TGCAGCGTTGGTAGCGGCAGATACAATGAGCAGTTCTTC. Translation: CSVGSGRYNEQFF.

This chain connects TRBV5-1 to TRBJ1-2; 10 positions agree with TRBD1. The germline V gene has CDR1 SGHRS and CDR2 YFSETQ. The junction had 7 bases not matched to a gene; V was cut back by 0 bases and J by 8 bases. This CDR3 is built from 15 residues. The CDR3 nucleotides are TGCGCCAGCAGCTTGGAGGGACAGGGGAGTCGCGGCTACACCTTC. Translating gives CASSLEGQGSRGYTF.

The rearrangement links TRBV6-5 to TRBJ1-2, with D possibly being TRBD1 (6 bases). The CDR3 covers 16 residues. CDR1 MNHEY and CDR2 SVGAGI come from the germline V gene. The V end lost 0 bases, the J end lost 6 bases, and 17 bases lay between the germline ends. This CDR3 reads CASSYSPGGGEDGYTF. For the CDR3, the DNA is TGTGCCAGCAGTTACTCGCCAGGAGGGGGGGAGGATGGCTACACCTTC.

This rearrangement joins TRBV28 to TRBJ2-5; 7 bases match TRBD2. With the DNA end fitting TRBJ2-7 better, the J assignment may be wrong. CDR1 and CDR2 (germline): MDHEN, SYDVKM. This CDR3 has 15 amino acids. CDR3 DNA: TGTGCCAGCAGTTCGGAAACTAGCGAAACCTACGAGCAGTACTTC. This sequence encodes CASSSETSETYEQYF.

The J gene is TRBJ2-5, the V gene TRBV7-8, with 8 positions matching TRBD2. The CDR3 covers 14 residues. Trimming at V came to 8 bases and at J to 10 bases, leaving 15 bases not matched to a gene. Germline V gene data show CDR1 as SGHVS and CDR2 as FQNEAQ. CDR3: CASLQAGGPGGQYF. The CDR3 DNA reads as TGTGCCAGCCTTCAGGCGGGGGGACCTGGGGGCCAGTACTTC.

The V call is TRBV7-2, the J call TRBJ2-3, with D hard to call. Germline V gene lookup returns CDR1 SGHTA and CDR2 FQGNSA. Trimming left V 5 bases short and J 6 bases short, with 9 bases between. The CDR3 extends over 12 amino acids. CDR3 in amino acids: CASSVSFDTQYF. The CDR3, as DNA: TGTGCCAGCAGCGTTTCTTTTGATACGCAGTATTTT.

The rearrangement links TRBV5-1 to TRBJ2-1, with TRBD2 identical over 8 bases. CDR1 and CDR2 (germline): SGHRS, YFSETQ. Trimming at V came to 4 bases and at J to 6 bases, leaving 18 bases not matched to a gene. The CDR3 extends over 18 amino acids. CDR3 nucleotide sequence: TGCGCCAGCAGCGGGCGGCGGCAGGGACTAGGTTTCTTCAATGAGCAGTTCTTC. It translates to CASSGRRQGLGFFNEQFF.

The chain couples TRBV30 to TRBJ2-1; D is unclear. The length of the CDR3 is 13 residues. Germline values: CDR1 GTSNPN, CDR2 SVGIG (reference sequence). V was cut by 6 bases and J by 3 bases, with 12 bases left in between. Written as DNA, the CDR3 is TGTGCCTGTGGGCAGACCATCTACAATGAGCAGTTCTTC. It encodes CACGQTIYNEQFF.

The chain is built from TRBV10-3 and TRBJ1-2; 9 bases are shared with TRBD1. The CDR3 consists of 15 residues. The germline gives CDR1 ENHRY, CDR2 SYGVKD. V trimming: 4 bases; J trimming: 8 bases; junction bases outside the gene matches: 11. DNA for the CDR3: TGTGCCATCAGTGGGACAGGGGCGTTCTCCGGGGGCTACACCTTC. Protein: CAISGTGAFSGGYTF.

To note about this clone: Other DNA sequences in the sample encode the same CDR3. The CDR3 coding sequence is TGTGCCAGTAGTATACGGGAGACCCAGTACTTC. Protein product: CASSIRETQYF. The chain joins TRBV19 to TRBJ2-5; D is unresolved. V lost 2 bases to trimming and J lost 5 bases, with 3 bases between them. Germline values: CDR1 LNHDA, CDR2 SQIVND (reference sequence). The CDR3 has 11 residues.

V usage is TRBV2 and J usage is TRBJ2-7; the D is unclear. V lost 5 bases and J lost 2, with 10 bases in between. Germline V gene lookup returns CDR1 SNHLY and CDR2 FYNNEI. The CDR3 is 13 residues long. CDR3 in amino acids: CASSPDQAYEQYF. In nucleotides, the CDR3 is TGTGCCAGCAGTCCAGACCAGGCCTACGAGCAGTACTTC. Using reference TRBV2 and TRBJ2-7 for the parts outside the CDR3, the full variable domain is EPEVTQTPSHQVTQMGQEVILRCVPISNHLYFYWYRQILGQKVEFLVSFYNNEISEKSEIFDDQFSVERPDGSNFTLKIRSTKLEDSAMYFCASSPDQAYEQYFGPGTRLTVT.

The chain has TRBV28 and TRBJ2-1; the match to TRBD2 covers 10 bases. The CDR3 is made up of 16 amino acids. Germline trimming cut 5 bases from V and 6 bases from J; bases unmatched to any gene: 10. Looked up from germline, CDR1 is MDHEN and CDR2 is SYDVKM. This CDR3 reads CASSIVTSGVRNEQFF. CDR3 sequence (DNA): TGTGCCAGCAGTATCGTTACTAGCGGGGTACGCAATGAGCAGTTCTTC. The full variable domain, its missing parts supplied by reference TRBV28 and TRBJ2-1, is DVKVTQSSRYLVKRTGEKVFLECVQDMDHENMFWYRQDPGLGLRLIYFSYDVKMKEKGDIPEGYSVSREKKERFSLILESASTNQTSMYLCASSIVTSGVRNEQFFGPGTRLTVL.

The V and J genes are TRBV18 and TRBJ2-1; 8 bases match TRBD1. CDR3 length equals 14 residues. Trimming removed 1 base from V and 7 bases from J; junction bases left unmatched: 3. Germline V gene data show CDR1 as KGHSH and CDR2 as LQKENI. The CDR3 here is CASSPQTGVNEQFF. As DNA, the CDR3 is TGTGCCAGCTCACCACAGACAGGGGTTAATGAGCAGTTCTTC.